The 14 T cell receptor beta chains below all came from one sample that was sequenced in a study of human T cells and chemical hapten exposure. MiXCR was run by TCRdb on the RACE reads, yielding one entry per CDR3 protein. The table includes 150,000 to 200,000 distinct CDR3 sequences, more than 25% detected once. Time point specified: pre-sensitization, week 0. Sample treatment: therapeutic diphenylcyclopropenone sensitization with weekly scalp DPC. Sequencing was performed on whole blood, taken in connection with sensitization to the hapten diphenylcyclopropenone (DPC). These receptors came from a woman aged 30 to 39 with alopecia areata. Some clones in this sample may be carry-over from other donors' samples.

This clonotype was picked up many times. This rearrangement joins TRBV20-1 to TRBJ2-3; D uncertain. Trimming pared 3 bases from V and 4 bases from J, leaving 5 bases between. Per germline, CDR1 DFQATT and CDR2 SNEGSKA (reference sequence). The CDR3 runs to 11 residues. CDR3 sequence (DNA): TGCAGTGCTAGGGAGTCAGATACGCAGTATTTT. Amino acid sequence: CSARESDTQYF.

The chain employs TRBV28 and TRBJ2-1; 9 bases are a match to TRBD1. Trimming removed 4 bases from V and 7 bases from J; junction bases left unmatched: 8. Germline loops: CDR1 MDHEN, CDR2 SYDVKM. The CDR3 consists of 15 residues. CDR3 DNA: TGTGCCAGCAGTTCTCCGGGACAGGGCTGGAATGAGCAGTTCTTC. It is translated as CASSSPGQGWNEQFF.

This sequence joins TRBV29-1 and TRBJ2-3; 7 nucleotides agree with TRBD1. Germline values: CDR1 SQVTM, CDR2 ANQGSEA. The V segment lost 8 bases and the J segment 0 bases; nucleotides outside the gene matches: 5. This CDR3 has 13 amino acids. This chain's CDR3 is CSHKTGSTDTQYF. CDR3 bases: TGCAGCCATAAGACAGGGAGCACAGATACGCAGTATTTT.

V and J are TRBV7-2 and TRBJ2-1; D possibly uses TRBD1 or TRBD2 (5 bases each). CDR1 SGHTA and CDR2 FQGNSA come from the germline V gene. The CDR3 totals 16 residues. V was pared by 0 bases and J by 6 bases, with 15 bases between. The chain's CDR3 is CASSLAFVGARNEQFF. Written as DNA, the CDR3 is TGTGCCAGCAGCTTAGCGTTTGTCGGGGCCCGCAATGAGCAGTTCTTC.

This clonotype was seen a handful of times. This chain uses TRBV4-2 with TRBJ2-3; D unclear. Germline V CDR1 and CDR2: LGHNA, YNFKEQ. The CDR3 runs 15 residues. Trimming stripped 4 bases from V and 1 base from J, with 12 bases between. The CDR3 reads CASSRLTVGTDTQYF. The CDR3 DNA is TGTGCCAGCAGCCGTCTCACAGTTGGCACAGATACGCAGTATTTT.

In this sample, this clonotype turned up a few times. The V gene is TRBV4-2, the J gene TRBJ2-3, with a possible D match to TRBD2 (6 bases). Trimming shortened V by 6 bases and J by 0 bases, and 19 bases separated the two germline ends. CDR3 length equals 17 residues. Looked up from germline, CDR1 is LGHNA and CDR2 is YNFKEQ. The CDR3 region is CASSPAAGGFSTDTQYF. In nucleotides, the CDR3 is TGTGCCAGCAGTCCTGCTGCCGGAGGGTTCAGCACAGATACGCAGTATTTT.

V usage is TRBV20-1 and J usage is TRBJ1-6; D remains unclear. CDR1 and CDR2 from the germline V gene are DFQATT and SNEGSKA (reference sequence). The CDR3 extends over 17 amino acids. The V end lost 6 bases, the J end lost 0 bases, and 18 bases lay between the germline ends. This chain's CDR3 is CSARNSGVGSYNSPLHF. CDR3 bases: TGCAGTGCCAGGAACAGCGGGGTGGGCTCCTATAATTCACCCCTCCACTTT.

This clonotype was picked up one time. The chain joins TRBV6-6 to TRBJ2-6; 9 bases fit TRBD1. CDR3 length: 18 residues. The V and J ends lost 2 bases and 0 bases, in that order; junction bases with no gene match: 5. Germline CDR1 and CDR2: MNHNY and SVGAGI (reference sequence). The CDR3 nucleotides are TGTGCCAGCAGTTACCCAGGACAGGGGCGCTCTGGGGCCAACGTCCTGACTTTC. Amino acid sequence: CASSYPGQGRSGANVLTF.

This clonotype was detected many times. The rearrangement uses TRBV5-6 and TRBJ1-1; D unresolved. Germline CDR1 SGHDT, CDR2 YYEEEE. V was trimmed by 0 bases and J by 2 bases, leaving 5 bases between them. The CDR3 has 13 residues. The CDR3 coding sequence is TGTGCCAGCAGCTTGGACCTCAACACTGAAGCTTTCTTT. Its protein product is CASSLDLNTEAFF.

This clonotype was observed a few times. In nucleotides, the CDR3 is TGCAGCGTTGAAGCAGGGTGGAACTCCTACGAGCAGTACTTC. Translation: CSVEAGWNSYEQYF. The chain links TRBV29-1 to TRBJ2-7, with D possibly matching TRBD1 (5 bases). Germline CDR1 and CDR2: SQVTM and ANQGSEA. The CDR3 loop spans 14 amino acids. With 1 base removed from V and 0 bases from J, the gap between germline ends came to 10 bases.

This clonotype came up once. The chain couples TRBV28 to TRBJ2-7; 10 bases fit TRBD1. The germline V gene has CDR1 MDHEN and CDR2 SYDVKM. There are 15 residues in the CDR3. V lost 6 bases and J lost 1; bases outside the gene matches: 6. The CDR3 nucleotides read TGTGCCAGCAGAAAGGACAGGGGGGCGTCCTACGAGCAGTACTTC. This codes for CASRKDRGASYEQYF.

This chain joins TRBV20-1 and TRBJ1-5, with 7 bases identical to TRBD1. CDR3 length: 16 amino acids. The germline gives CDR1 DFQATT, CDR2 SNEGSKA (reference sequence). V was clipped by 0 bases and J by 4 bases; unmatched bases: 9. The DNA of the CDR3 is TGCAGTGCTAGAGATCACAGGGGAGATAATAATCAGCCCCAGCATTTT. It encodes CSARDHRGDNNQPQHF.

The V call is TRBV7-2, the J call TRBJ2-3; 11 nucleotides match TRBD1. The CDR3 runs to 17 residues. Losses at the gene ends were 2 bases for V and 6 bases for J; bases not matched to a gene: 10. In germline, CDR1 is SGHTA, CDR2 FQGNSA. Written as DNA, the CDR3 is TGTGCCAGCAGCTTAAAAGGACAGGGGGCCGGCAGGGATACGCAGTATTTT. This encodes CASSLKGQGAGRDTQYF. The variable domain in full, completed from reference TRBV7-2 and TRBJ2-3, reads GAGVSQSPSNKVTEKGKDVELRCDPISGHTALYWYRQSLGQGLEFLIYFQGNSAPDKSGLPSDRFSAERTGGSVSTLTIQRTQQEDSAVYLCASSLKGQGAGRDTQYFGPGTRLTVL.

This clonotype was counted a few times. The chain is built from TRBV7-2 and TRBJ1-3, with D possibly being TRBD1 (5 bases). Germline CDR1 reads SGHTA; CDR2 reads FQGNSA. V was trimmed by 4 bases and J by 5 bases, leaving 15 bases between them. The CDR3 totals 15 residues. CDR3 nucleotides: TGTGCCAGCAGCTCGCTGGCAGGGATTAGAAACACCATATATTTT. Translated: CASSSLAGIRNTIYF.